These 19 T cell receptor beta chains originate from one sample sequenced in a study of T-cell memory formation after mild COVID-19. Via MiXCR, TCRdb re-called the 5' RACE reads, giving one row per CDR3 protein. The sample includes 200,000 to 250,000 distinct CDR3 sequences, over 9.5% of them seen just once. What was sequenced was PBMCs or a T cell subset sorted from them (not recorded which). All receptors come from a man in his late teens or twenties who had mild COVID-19 (a few samples of this study predate the infection). Cell type and time point are not known.

This clonotype was picked up many times. CDR3 DNA: TGTGCCAGCAGCCCCCCCGGCAAAAACATTCAGTACTTC. Translating gives CASSPPGKNIQYF. The chain combines TRBV7-2 with TRBJ2-4; the D is unclear. This CDR3 spans 13 amino acids. The germline V and J ends were trimmed by 5 bases and 3 bases, with 8 bases remaining between them. Germline lookup yields CDR1 SGHTA and CDR2 FQGNSA.

Only a few counts were recorded for this clonotype. The junction shows a germline mismatch at one end, possibly a read error. V gene TRBV7-7 combines with J gene TRBJ1-5; D call uncertain. The germline V gene has CDR1 SSHAT and CDR2 FNYEAQ (reference sequence). The CDR3 spans 12 residues. CDR3 DNA: TGTGCTAGCAGCCAAGGGAAACAGCCCCAGCATTTT. This translates into CASSQGKQPQHF.

This chain joins TRBV24-1 and TRBJ2-3; D gene uncertain. There are 13 residues in the CDR3. Per the germline V gene, CDR1 is KGHDR and CDR2 is SFDVKD. The ends were cut back, 3 bases at V and 3 bases at J, with 6 bases in the middle. CDR3 loop: CATSDGTTDTQYF. In DNA, the CDR3 is TGTGCCACCAGTGATGGAACGACAGATACGCAGTATTTT.

This clonotype showed up just a few times. The genes are TRBV29-1 and TRBJ2-2, with TRBD2 matching over 9 bases. Trimming at V came to 5 bases and at J to 6 bases, leaving 13 bases not matched to a gene. From germline, CDR1 is SQVTM and CDR2 ANQGSEA. This CDR3 spans 16 amino acids. CDR3 amino acids: CSVISFGSGGAGELFF. Here the CDR3 DNA reads TGCAGCGTTATCAGTTTTGGTAGCGGGGGAGCCGGGGAGCTGTTTTTT.

This clonotype showed up many times. The V and J genes are TRBV5-4 and TRBJ2-5; 8 nucleotides agree with TRBD2. J was trimmed by 5 bases and V by 4 bases; bases with no gene match: 13. Germline V gives CDR1 SGHNT, CDR2 YYREEE (reference sequence). The CDR3 extends over 16 amino acids. For the CDR3, the DNA is TGTGCCAGCAGCCCCCGGGGGGGGCAAAGCAGGGAGACCCAGTACTTC. Translation: CASSPRGGQSRETQYF.

This clonotype was observed at least ten times. This chain uses TRBV10-3 with TRBJ2-3, with TRBD1 matching over 8 bases. Germline V lookup: CDR1 ENHRY, CDR2 SYGVKD. The V and J ends lost 0 bases and 5 bases, in that order; junction bases with no gene match: 4. There are 15 residues in the CDR3. In DNA, the CDR3 is TGTGCCATCAGTGAGTCCGGACAGGGCAGAGATACGCAGTATTTT. It encodes CAISESGQGRDTQYF.

This clonotype was seen many times. V usage is TRBV10-2 and J usage is TRBJ1-3; D is perhaps TRBD1 (5 bases). Germline V gene data show CDR1 as WSHSY and CDR2 as SAAADI. With 6 bases removed from V and 4 bases from J, the gap between germline ends came to 13 bases. The CDR3 is made up of 14 amino acids. CDR3 DNA: TGCGCCAGCAGGCCCCAGGGAATCGGAAACACCATATATTTT. Encoded protein: CASRPQGIGNTIYF.

The J gene is TRBJ2-3, the V gene TRBV7-2; weak D call: TRBD2 (5 bases). Trimming left V 5 bases short and J 4 bases short, with 16 bases between. The CDR3 sequence is 15 residues long. Germline lookup yields CDR1 SGHTA and CDR2 FQGNSA. CDR3 in DNA: TGTGCCAGCAGCCAACGAGGGCTTTCATCAGATACGCAGTATTTT. It codes for CASSQRGLSSDTQYF.

This clonotype was seen ten or more times. The CDR3 loop is CASSLGQGANSGNTIYF. In nucleotides, the CDR3 is TGTGCCAGCAGTTTAGGACAGGGGGCCAACTCTGGAAACACCATATATTTT. The gene calls are TRBV12-3 or TRBV12-4 and TRBJ1-3; 10 bases match TRBD1. The CDR3 extends over 17 amino acids. V was pared by 1 base and J by 0 bases, with 3 bases of the junction left unmatched.

This clonotype was counted a few times. The chain has TRBV6-5 and TRBJ1-2; perhaps TRBD1 as D (6 bases). The CDR3 sequence is 15 residues long. V lost 6 bases and J 8 bases, leaving 22 bases between the germline ends. Germline CDR1 reads MNHEY; CDR2 reads SVGAGI. DNA for the CDR3: TGTGCCAGCAGAAACGGACAGCGTAGTTGGTGGGGCTACACCTTC. It is translated as CASRNGQRSWWGYTF.

The chain has TRBV29-1 and TRBJ2-3, with D unresolved. The V gene's germline CDR1 is SQVTM and CDR2 ANQGSEA. Trimming removed 4 bases at V and 4 bases at J, with 9 bases between. The CDR3 is 12 amino acids. In nucleotides, the CDR3 is TGCAGCGTTGCAATGGCGGCAGATACGCAGTATTTT. Its protein is CSVAMAADTQYF.

The V and J genes are TRBV5-1 and TRBJ1-2; perhaps TRBD1 as D (5 bases). Germline V gene data show CDR1 as SGHRS and CDR2 as YFSETQ. Between the trimmed V and J ends, which lost 4 bases and 4 bases, there was a span of 17 bases. The CDR3 is 15 amino acids. As DNA, the CDR3 is TGCGCCAGCAGCATAAGCGGTCAGGGAGGCTATGGCTACACCTTC. Protein sequence: CASSISGQGGYGYTF.

This clonotype was counted between two and nine times. The rearrangement links TRBV20-1 to TRBJ2-1; 9 bases match TRBD2. The CDR3 consists of 15 residues. Losses at the gene ends were 6 bases for V and 4 bases for J; bases not matched to a gene: 10. Germline V gene lookup returns CDR1 DFQATT and CDR2 SNEGSKA (reference sequence). DNA for the CDR3: TGCAGTGCAGTGCTCGGGGCGGGGGGGTACAATGAGCAGTTCTTC. It encodes CSAVLGAGGYNEQFF.

This sequence joins TRBV6-5 and TRBJ2-1; D is possibly TRBD1 (7 bases). This CDR3 is built from 14 residues. Trimming left V 8 bases short and J 2 bases short, with 13 bases between. CDR1 is MNHEY and CDR2 is SVGAGI in the germline V gene. CDR3 in DNA: TGTGCCAGCGCGCGGGACAGTGCCTACAATGAGCAGTTCTTC. It translates to CASARDSAYNEQFF.

This clonotype was detected many times. J is TRBJ1-4 and V is TRBV6-2 or TRBV6-3; possibly TRBD1 for D (6 bases). Germline V CDR1 and CDR2: MNHEY, SVGEGT. CDR3 length equals 17 residues. Trimming cost V 5 bases and J 0 bases, with 16 bases left between them. Written as DNA, the CDR3 is TGTGCCAGCAGTACCTACAGGGCCGGATCAACTAATGAAAAACTGTTTTTT. It yields the protein CASSTYRAGSTNEKLFF.

V is TRBV10-3 and J is TRBJ1-1; D unresolved. CDR1 and CDR2 (germline): ENHRY, SYGVKD. V gave up 9 bases and J gave up 0 bases, with 5 bases separating them. CDR3 length: 11 residues. The CDR3 region has the DNA TGTGCCATTCAGGTGAACACTGAAGCTTTCTTT. This gives the protein CAIQVNTEAFF.

This clonotype was counted between two and nine times. The rearrangement uses TRBV12-3 or TRBV12-4 and TRBJ2-7; D gene unclear. The CDR3 consists of 14 residues. V lost 1 base and J lost 1, with 8 bases in between. CDR3 residues: CASSLGGQSYEQYF. CDR3 bases: TGTGCCAGCAGTTTAGGTGGCCAATCCTACGAGCAGTACTTC.

The table lists this clonotype with a few counts. Here the CDR3 DNA reads TGTGCCAGCAGTTACGTCGGTGGGGGAAAGGGTAACACTGAAGCTTTCTTT. Protein: CASSYVGGGKGNTEAFF. This chain connects TRBV6-5 to TRBJ1-1; D might be TRBD1 (5 bases). The length of the CDR3 is 17 residues. V lost 2 bases and J 2 bases, leaving 18 bases between the germline ends. Per germline, CDR1 MNHEY and CDR2 SVGAGI.

This clonotype came up a few times. V gene TRBV20-1 combines with J gene TRBJ2-1; 8 positions agree with TRBD1. The CDR3 has 15 amino acids. With V trimmed by 3 bases and J by 9 bases, 13 bases remained unmatched. The germline V gene encodes CDR1 DFQATT and CDR2 SNEGSKA (reference sequence). CDR3 in amino acids: CSASRGQAIEGEQFF. Written as DNA, the CDR3 is TGCAGTGCTAGTAGGGGACAGGCCATAGAGGGTGAGCAGTTCTTC.